This is a list of T cell receptor beta chains from one sample in a study of blood T cells in healthy people across ages. One entry per CDR3 protein, called by TCRdb with MiXCR from the 5' RACE reads. The table has 700,000 to 900,000 distinct CDR3 sequences, approximately 53% seen once. Material: blood. Receptors were obtained from a man older than 75 in good health. Both conserved end residues are part of each CDR3. A D gene is named only where the DNA matches it firmly. The size field is filled for only some rows; it gives once, few, many or a size class.

clone size: NA; J gene: TRBJ2-7; V gene: TRBV5-6; D gene: NA; CDR3 length: 16; CDR3 protein: CASSSGGTARFYEQYF; CDR3 DNA: TGTGCCAGCAGCTCGGGGGGGACAGCTCGTTTCTACGAGCAGTACTTC
clone size: NA; J gene: TRBJ2-3; V gene: TRBV9; D gene: NA; CDR3 length: 14; CDR3 protein: CASSVTGSTDTQYF; CDR3 DNA: TGTGCCAGCAGCGTGACAGGTAGCACAGATACGCAGTATTTT
clone size: NA; J gene: TRBJ2-1; V gene: TRBV12-3/TRBV12-4; D gene: TRBD1; CDR3 length: 15; CDR3 protein: CASRGPGQGKNEQFF; CDR3 DNA: TGTGCCAGCAGGGGACCGGGACAGGGTAAGAATGAGCAGTTCTTC
clone size: many; J gene: TRBJ2-1; V gene: TRBV9; D gene: TRBD2; CDR3 length: 18; CDR3 protein: CASSLRGVAGGPDGEQFF; CDR3 DNA: TGTGCCAGCAGCTTAAGAGGAGTAGCGGGAGGGCCTGACGGTGAGCAGTTCTTC
clone size: NA; J gene: TRBJ1-2; V gene: TRBV12-3/TRBV12-4; D gene: NA; CDR3 length: 14; CDR3 protein: CASSWAGVNYGYTF; CDR3 DNA: TGTGCCAGCAGTTGGGCGGGGGTGAACTATGGCTACACCTTC
clone size: NA; J gene: TRBJ2-5; V gene: TRBV7-3; D gene: NA; CDR3 length: 14; CDR3 protein: CASSRMGPQEAQYF; CDR3 DNA: TGTGCCAGCAGCCGGATGGGGCCACAAGAGGCCCAGTACTTC
clone size: NA; J gene: TRBJ1-2; V gene: TRBV15; D gene: NA; CDR3 length: 15; CDR3 protein: CATSPSGLGGYGYTF; CDR3 DNA: TGTGCCACCTCTCCAAGCGGGCTAGGAGGCTATGGCTACACCTTC
clone size: NA; J gene: TRBJ1-5; V gene: TRBV6-5; D gene: TRBD1; CDR3 length: 16; CDR3 protein: CASSLGPYRGRQPQHF; CDR3 DNA: TGTGCCAGCAGTCTGGGTCCATACAGGGGTCGTCAGCCCCAGCATTTT
clone size: few; J gene: TRBJ2-5; V gene: TRBV7-2; D gene: TRBD2; CDR3 length: 16; CDR3 protein: CASSPPWDGGSETQYF; CDR3 DNA: TGTGCCAGCAGCCCCCCCTGGGACGGGGGGTCCGAGACCCAGTACTTC
clone size: NA; J gene: TRBJ2-6; V gene: TRBV20-1; D gene: TRBD2; CDR3 length: 17; CDR3 protein: CSAQGTSRPFGANVLTF; CDR3 DNA: TGCAGTGCTCAAGGGACTAGCAGGCCTTTTGGGGCCAACGTCCTGACTTTC
clone size: NA; J gene: TRBJ1-2; V gene: TRBV14; D gene: NA; CDR3 length: 13; CDR3 protein: CASSQEQYYGYTF; CDR3 DNA: TGTGCCAGCAGCCAGGAGCAGTACTATGGCTACACCTTC
clone size: few; J gene: TRBJ2-3; V gene: TRBV28; D gene: NA; CDR3 length: 14; CDR3 protein: CASSLSQGTRYAYF; CDR3 DNA: TGTGCCAGCAGTTTGTCGCAGGGGACAAGATACGCGTATTTT
clone size: NA; J gene: TRBJ2-7; V gene: TRBV7-2; D gene: NA; CDR3 length: 15; CDR3 protein: CASSLFGGSPHEQYF; CDR3 DNA: TGTGCCAGCAGCTTATTTGGCGGTTCGCCGCACGAGCAGTACTTC
clone size: NA; J gene: TRBJ2-7; V gene: TRBV9; D gene: NA; CDR3 length: 13; CDR3 protein: CASSTHYYNEQYF; CDR3 DNA: TGTGCCAGCAGCACCCACTACTACAATGAGCAGTACTTC
clone size: NA; J gene: TRBJ2-1; V gene: TRBV9; D gene: TRBD2; CDR3 length: 16; CDR3 protein: CASSPNLAGGKNEQFF; CDR3 DNA: TGTGCCAGCAGCCCAAACCTAGCGGGAGGGAAAAATGAGCAGTTCTTC
clone size: NA; J gene: TRBJ2-7; V gene: TRBV25-1; D gene: TRBD2; CDR3 length: 14; CDR3 protein: CASSPPGRARKQYF; CDR3 DNA: TGTGCCAGCAGCCCCCCCGGGAGGGCCAGAAAGCAGTACTTC
clone size: NA; J gene: TRBJ2-6; V gene: TRBV27; D gene: NA; CDR3 length: 17; CDR3 protein: CASSLLGVSSGANVLTF; CDR3 DNA: TGTGCCAGCAGTTTACTTGGCGTTTCCTCTGGGGCCAACGTCCTGACTTTC
clone size: few; J gene: TRBJ1-1; V gene: TRBV28; D gene: NA; CDR3 length: 12; CDR3 protein: CASSLLFTEAFF; CDR3 DNA: TGTGCCAGCAGTTTATTATTCACTGAAGCTTTCTTT
clone size: NA; J gene: TRBJ2-5; V gene: TRBV5-1; D gene: NA; CDR3 length: 15; CDR3 protein: CASRYPRGTQETQYF; CDR3 DNA: TGCGCCAGCAGATACCCTCGAGGGACCCAAGAGACCCAGTACTTC
clone size: few; J gene: TRBJ1-1; V gene: TRBV6-5; D gene: NA; CDR3 length: 14; CDR3 protein: CASRGPRGNTEAFF; CDR3 DNA: TGTGCCAGCAGAGGACCCCGAGGGAACACTGAAGCTTTCTTT
clone size: few; J gene: TRBJ1-2; V gene: TRBV25-1; D gene: NA; CDR3 length: 14; CDR3 protein: CASSEPGQNYGYTF; CDR3 DNA: TGTGCCAGCAGTGAACCGGGGCAGAACTATGGCTACACCTTC
clone size: NA; J gene: TRBJ1-4; V gene: TRBV7-8; D gene: NA; CDR3 length: 15; CDR3 protein: CASSSRGLANEKLFF; CDR3 DNA: TGTGCCAGCAGCTCACGGGGGCTAGCTAATGAAAAACTGTTTTTT